This section outlines one TCR beta chain sequence together with its context. The antigen is not known. This sample was included in a study of PD-1 blockade in mismatch repair-deficient tumors. Looking at the study overall: Enrolled about 2013-2016, patients had progressing, pretreated mismatch repair-deficient cancers of over nine types.

Generated by immunoSEQ multiplex PCR, the TCRdb table keeps only in-frame clones and is missing some. The table lists approximately 16,000 clones, 84% of them singletons. All patients were mismatch repair deficient, assessed by either PCR or immunohistochemistry. The TCR-sequenced patients were three responders to pembrolizumab. Germline V CDR1 and CDR2: MNHNS, SASEGT. V lost 4 bases to trimming and J lost 7 bases, with 19 bases between them. The CDR3 spans 16 residues. Study-wide points: Rapid post-treatment expansion, then contraction, generally preceding radiologic response, marked tumor-resident clones.

This clonotype was obtained from an adult with mismatch repair-deficient cancer. The chain links TRBV6-1 to TRBJ1-4, with D uncertain. Here the sequenced sample was PBMCs, taken roughly 24 weeks after starting pembrolizumab. CDR3 coding DNA: TGTGCCAGCAGTGGACCGAACCGCCCGGCGGGTGAAAAACTGTTTTTT. Protein product: CASSGPNRPAGEKLFF.